Sequencing of this T cell receptor (beta chain) was carried out in a study of shared clonotypes between healthy human individuals. Germline-derived CDR1 and CDR2 are LNHNV and YYDKDF (reference sequence). Trimming removed 3 bases from V and 5 bases from J; junction bases left unmatched: 4. The CDR3 runs 14 residues. Terminally differentiated effector memory CD45RA+ cells were left out of the naive CD8 fraction, which was CD45RO-negative and positively selected for CCR7. As handled by the study authors: Filtering differed since immunoSEQ provided only junctions, with no quality scores. TCRdb's table, derived via immunoSEQ multiplex PCR, lists solely in-frame clones and lacks some. V, J and clone size are taken as reported in that table, and D and trimming were inferred from the DNA itself. In the table there are over 2,000,000 clones, about 93% of which are singletons.

V and J are TRBV15 and TRBJ1-5; 7 bases match TRBD1. Sequencing was performed on naive CD8+ T cells from PBMCs. This sequence was found in a man aged 18 to 29 in good health. Some clones in this sample may be carry-over from other donors' samples. CDR3 sequence (DNA): TGTGCCACCAGCAGTAGACAGGGATATCAGCCCCAGCATTTT. Protein product: CATSSRQGYQPQHF.